This T cell receptor (beta chain) was identified during a study of early T cells in non-severe SARS-CoV-2 infection (dated by TCRdb to about 2021). Regarding the research as a whole: Because TCR sequencing relied on bulk RNA taken from unsorted whole blood, pairing of alpha and beta chains was not possible.

This clonotype was counted many times. Its antigen target is currently unknown. Qualities for individual bases were not recorded, and no much larger clone is one base off. Findings and caveats that apply to the study as a whole: VDJdb matching was skewed toward anti-spike CD8 responses and likely underestimated virus-specific expansions, missing private and CD4 specificities.

The protocol used for the library was 5' RACE. TCRdb shows the sequencer as NextSeq 500. Unique molecular identifiers were attached to individual cDNA molecules in the TCR library protocol so that sequencing error and PCR bias could be corrected. TCR alpha and beta chains were both sequenced, and the abundances of alpha and beta sequences in each sample were closely correlated with each other. On the study's bioinformatics: Decombinator V4 was used to annotate TCR sequences for V gene, J gene and CDR3. TCRs were defined as expanded if a significant change between any two time points was detected under a Poisson model with p below 0.0001. Abundances of TCRs were expressed as counts per million after normalisation to the total number of TCRs sequenced in each sample. MAIT TCRs were defined by TRAV1-2 paired with TRAJ12, TRAJ20 or TRAJ33, and iNKT TCRs by TRAV10 paired with TRAJ18. A search of VDJdb, accessed on 1 November 2021, was run for TCRs annotated to CMV, EBV and SARS-CoV-2, with TCRs annotated for multiple antigens excluded. The public reads were quality trimmed at Q25 with fastp and then assembled into clones with MiXCR by TCRdb, keeping productive beta chains. All rows with the same CDR3 protein become a single entry with the most common DNA and genes. These V and J calls originate from TCRdb's pipeline instead of the authors' own analysis. The sample profile shows around 65,000 distinct CDR3 sequences; around 13% of them were found once. In total, the top ten clones hold under 1.5% of the sample.

A case-control design nested within a healthcare worker cohort in London, UK, was used, with weekly nasopharyngeal swab PCR tests and blood sampling performed. Between 23 and 31 March 2020, the week of the UK lockdown, healthcare workers were enrolled and then followed up weekly for as long as 16 weeks. Taken from the germline V gene, the CDR1 and CDR2 loops are MRHNA and SNTAGT. V has 0 bases trimmed and J has 6 bases trimmed; junction bases matching no gene number 2. From cysteine to phenylalanine, the CDR3 is 15 amino acids long. The entry retains the CDR3 DNA only, 45 bases that are in frame from base 1.

The rearrangement combines TRBV6-4 with TRBJ2-3; TRBD2 fits 11 bases in the junction. The sequence was obtained from an adult who was a healthcare worker with PCR-confirmed SARS-CoV-2 infection or an uninfected control (not recorded which). Source: whole blood, taken at baseline. The sequenced DNA: TGTGCCAGCAGTGACTCGACTAGCGGGGAGGATACGCAGTATTTT. This gives the protein CASSDSTSGEDTQYF.